The clone carrying this TCR beta chain was seen ten or more times. Original methodology: Estimates of nucleated cell counts were drawn from the amplification of reference gene primers. The data were produced by immunoSEQ multiplex PCR, yet TCRdb's version contains in-frame clones alone and is incomplete. For V, J and clone size, that table is used; D and trimming come from the DNA. The sample shows 80,000 or so clones, 81% of them seen only once. The data are from a study of blood T cell repertoires in COVID-19. The wider study: From the United States, Italy and Spain came samples of acute and convalescent COVID-19. The analysed material was cDNA or gDNA that came from T cells, B-cell-depleted T cells, or PBMCs.

CDR3 length equals 17 residues. Trimming cost V 3 bases and J 1 base, with 15 bases left between them. Germline V gene lookup returns CDR1 LNHDA and CDR2 SQIVND (reference sequence). The chain joins TRBV19 to TRBJ2-2, with a possible D match to TRBD1 (5 bases). Sequencing used peripheral blood. This clonotype originated in an elderly man with acute or convalescent COVID-19. CDR3 residues: CASSIRKDSLNTGELFF. CDR3 DNA sequence: TGTGCCAGTAGTATTCGGAAAGACAGCCTGAACACCGGGGAGCTGTTTTTT. Combining the CDR3 with reference TRBV19 and TRBJ2-2 gives the whole variable domain DGGITQSPKYLFRKEGQNVTLSCEQNLNHDAMYWYRQDPGQGLRLIYYSQIVNDFQKGDIAEGYSVSREKKESFPLTVTSAQKNPTAFYLCASSIRKDSLNTGELFFGEGSRLTVL.